This TCR beta chain emerged from a study of STAT5B mutations in CD4+ large granular lymphocyte leukemia (dated by TCRdb to about 2022). A note on the overall study: Among the healthy controls, the CDR3 'QG' motif was associated with a particular HLA allele. The TCRbeta repertoires of CD4+ T-cell large granular lymphocyte leukemia patients were compared with the TCRbeta repertoires of healthy blood donors. Flow cytometry on FACSCanto II or FACSVerse showed that the purified fractions were more than 95% pure among lymphocytes.

The healthy controls were 37 blood donors, and the buffy coats of these donors were supplied by the Finnish Red Cross blood service. All TCR-sequenced material derived from peripheral blood: patient blood samples and healthy donor buffy coats. Ficoll-Hypaque gradient centrifugation was used to isolate peripheral blood mononuclear cells. CD4+ cells were purified magnetically from the buffy coats of healthy controls. The Gentra Puregene Cell and Tissue kit was used for genomic DNA extraction, and quantification was performed on a Qubit 2.0 fluorometer. At the junction V is shortened by 6 bases and J by 3 bases, with 14 bases in between. From cysteine to phenylalanine, the CDR3 is 14 amino acids long. Only the CDR3 portion is preserved as DNA: 42 bases, with reading frame beginning at the first base. Per the germline V gene (reference sequence), LNHDA is the CDR1 and SQIVND is the CDR2. On this clone: Its recognized antigen is unknown. No base qualities exist here, and no much larger clone lies one base off it.

TCRbeta rearrangements were sequenced from genomic DNA using the immunoSEQ assay at survey resolution. As for the authors' bioinformatics: A lowest detectable productive clonotype frequency of 2.59 x 10-5 was observed in the TCR sequencing data. Only productive TCRbeta rearrangements, defined as complete and in-frame sequences, were included in the analyses. Clonality for each sample was calculated as Simpson clonality in the immunoSEQ Analyzer version 3.0. Clones were grouped by frequency into very rare, small, medium, large (1-20%) or hyperexpanded (>20%) categories. OLGA 1.2.3 estimated generation probabilities, VDJtools produced V-gene circos plots, VDJdb was queried for specificities, and GLIPH identified CDR3 motifs. In its TCRdb copy, this immuneACCESS table keeps in-frame sequences only and misses some clones. Where compared with another copy, unresolved V genes explain less than half of these, and the others have no known cause. V, J and clone size are taken as reported in that table, and D and trimming were inferred from the DNA itself. Across this sample there are roughly 38,000 clones, with under 85% seen only once. The leading ten clones occupy approximately 0.5% of the sample.

The study at large found these results: Each patient's main leukemic clonotypes were private, but more than 20% of these clonotypes showed up at low frequency in the non-leukemic repertoires of other patients. CD4-sorted patient repertoires appeared more clonal than healthy CD4+ repertoires, and this difference persisted after removing the putative leukemic clones. TRBV06-family usage was enriched among the top patient clones (8/27) compared with healthy controls (2/35). The data were not HLA-matched, and the higher clonality in CD4+ T-LGLL than in CD8+ T-LGLL could be due to the relatively small sample size.

Sequenced input: CD4+ T cells from blood buffy coats. The sequence derives from a human donor in good health. This chain is built from TRBV19 and TRBJ1-2, and the D gene may be TRBD1, 5 bases matching. The CDR3 amino acid sequence is: CASRVRSRDYGYTF. At the DNA level, the sequence is TGTGCCAGTAGGGTGCGGTCCAGGGACTATGGCTACACCTTC.